Listed below are T cell receptor beta chains from one sample, sequenced in a study of CD8 T cells in Susac syndrome. TCRdb analysed the immunoSEQ multiplex PCR reads with MiXCR anew, one entry per CDR3 protein. This sample has around 300,000 distinct CDR3 sequences, with 89% found just once. The sequencing sample was made of CD8+ T cells from PBMCs. The receptors stem from a human donor with multiple sclerosis. CDR3s include the opening cysteine and the closing phenylalanine or tryptophan. D genes are given only for firm matches. Not all rows give a size; the values are once, few, many and, for expanded clones, a class.

TRBD2 NA TRBJ2-1 TRBV3-1 TGTGCCAGCAGCCAAGACCCGGCTAGCGGAGTGAGCTCCTACAATGAGCAGTTCTTC CASSQDPASGVSSYNEQFF
NA NA TRBJ2-7 TRBV12-3/TRBV12-4 TGTGCCAGCACCCACCAACTAGCCTACGAGCAGTACTTC CASTHQLAYEQYF
NA NA TRBJ2-3 TRBV28 TGTGCCAGCAGTTTTGGCGACATGATTAGTACGCAGTATTTT CASSFGDMISTQYF
TRBD1 NA TRBJ2-1 TRBV7-6 TGTGCCAGCAGCTCCGGGACAGGGCCCAATGAGCAGTTCTTC CASSSGTGPNEQFF
NA NA TRBJ2-7 TRBV28 TGTGCCAGCAGTTTGGGGCTGCTCGAGTCCTACGAGCAGTACTTC CASSLGLLESYEQYF
NA NA TRBJ2-2 TRBV6-5 TGTGCCAGCAGTTACGATGACAACACCGGGGAGCTGTTTTTT CASSYDDNTGELFF
NA NA TRBJ1-1 TRBV7-2 TGTGCCAGCAGCTTAGGGCCAGGCTACACTGAAGCTTTCTTT CASSLGPGYTEAFF
TRBD2 once TRBJ2-5 TRBV13 TGTGCCAGCAGCTCCGGCTCGGGGGCTAGCGGGAGCTTAGAGACCCAGTACTTC CASSSGSGASGSLETQYF
NA NA TRBJ2-2 TRBV4-3 TGCGCCAGCAGCCAAGATAGCCTTAGCGGGGAGCTGTTTTTT CASSQDSLSGELFF
NA few TRBJ2-7 TRBV4-3 TGCGCCAGCAGCCAAGTCGGCGGGACGTACGAGCAGTACTTC CASSQVGGTYEQYF
NA NA TRBJ2-1 TRBV6-6 TGTGCCAGCAGTTACGGAGGTCAGGCCCATGAGCAGTTCTTC CASSYGGQAHEQFF
TRBD2 few TRBJ2-7 TRBV19 TGTGCCAGTAGTCCGTCTAGCGGGAGTAGCTACGAGCAGTACTTC CASSPSSGSSYEQYF
NA NA TRBJ2-2 TRBV5-5 TGTGCCAGCAGCCTCTCGGTGGCGACATCGAACACCGGGGAGCTGTTTTTT CASSLSVATSNTGELFF
TRBD1 NA TRBJ2-3 TRBV7-9 TGTGCCAGCAGTCCTAAAAGGACAGGGGGCGGCACAGATACGCAGTATTTT CASSPKRTGGGTDTQYF
NA NA TRBJ2-5 TRBV4-2 TGTGCCAGCAGCCAAGAACCCCCCGGGGCAGCCGAGACCCAGTACTTC CASSQEPPGAAETQYF
NA NA TRBJ2-1 TRBV27 TGTGCCAGCAGTTTGCGAAGTAGGGAGGAGGAGTTCTTC CASSLRSREEEFF
NA NA TRBJ2-3 TRBV29-1 TGCAGCGTGACGGGCAGGGTAGATCGCGATACGCAGTATTTT CSVTGRVDRDTQYF
NA NA TRBJ1-1 TRBV5-1 TGCGCCAGCAGCCTCTCGTTCACGATAACACTCACTGAAGCTTTCTTT CASSLSFTITLTEAFF
NA once TRBJ2-1 TRBV4-2 TGTGCCAGCAGCCCCCTAAAAGGGGGAGGGCCATACAATGAGCAGTTCTTC CASSPLKGGGPYNEQFF
NA once TRBJ2-3 TRBV28 TGTGCCAGCAGTTTGGGAGACAGACGGCGCACAGATACGCAGTATTTT CASSLGDRRRTDTQYF
NA once TRBJ1-5 TRBV19 TGTGCCAGTGGACTAACCAGCAATCAGCCCCAGCATTTT CASGLTSNQPQHF